This entry is about one T cell receptor (beta chain). Antigen unknown. Other DNA sequences in this specimen translate into the identical CDR3. Some second doses came at about 4 weeks and others at about 12 weeks; these were pooled. V was pared by 3 bases and J by 4 bases, with 6 bases between. Germline CDR1 and CDR2: KGHSH and LQKENI. This CDR3 has 12 amino acids. This sample was included in a study of T cell responses to AZD1222 COVID-19 vaccine. Study-level points and caveats: Regions 160-218 and 743-854 dominated among vaccine-associated CD4 TCRs spanning spike. Unmutated regions of variants are reportedly targeted by nearly half of spike-specific TCRs.

Using immunoSEQ multiplex PCR, the repertoire was profiled, and TCRdb retains in-frame clones only, with some absent. The table records some 180,000 clones, roughly 92% of them present only once. The chain links TRBV18 to TRBJ2-5; D is uncertain. The specimen was peripheral blood, collected 28 days after the second AZD1222 dose. The sequence derives from an adult who received the AZD1222 COVID-19 vaccine. For the CDR3, the DNA is TGTGCCAGCTCACCGCGTGGAGAGACCCAGTACTTC. Its translation is CASSPRGETQYF.